This T cell receptor (beta chain) was identified during a study of blood T cell repertoires in COVID-19. Study information: Researchers got acute and convalescent COVID-19 samples from the United States, Italy and Spain.

V lost 4 bases and J lost 2; bases outside the gene matches: 9. The CDR3 has 17 residues. CDR1 is LNHDA, CDR2 SQIVND, per germline (reference sequence). TCRdb keeps only in-frame clones here, not all; method: immunoSEQ multiplex PCR. There are 400,000 to 450,000 clones in the sample; 80% to 90% occur only once, and 0.75% to 0.85% lies in the top ten. This chain uses TRBV19 with TRBJ2-5; TRBD2 agrees at 11 bases. This clonotype was obtained from a man between 18 and 35 years old with COVID-19, enrolled during active disease. What was sequenced was peripheral blood. The CDR3 sequence: CASSTSGGPGLQETQYF. The CDR3 nucleotides read TGTGCCAGTAGTACTAGCGGGGGGCCGGGGCTGCAAGAGACCCAGTACTTC.